This is a list of T cell receptor beta chains from one sample in a study of shared clonotypes between healthy human individuals. Libraries were prepared by immunoSEQ multiplex PCR; TCRdb keeps only in-frame clonotypes and omits some of them. This sample has 2,500,000 or so clones, with about 90% found just once. The sequencing input was naive CD4+ T cells from PBMCs. These TCRs come from a young man in good health. Some clones in this sample may be carry-over from other donors' samples. The CDR3 runs from the conserved cysteine through the conserved F or W. The D gene is left open where the match is weak. Not every row has a clone size; where given, it reads once, few, many or a size class.

NA,TRBV27,NA,TRBJ2-1,CASSGWGSSYNEQFF,TGTGCCAGCAGTGGGTGGGGGAGCTCCTACAATGAGCAGTTCTTC
NA,TRBV11-2,NA,TRBJ1-2,CASSLDRAGAYGYTF,TGTGCCAGCAGCTTAGATCGCGCAGGCGCCTATGGCTACACCTTC
NA,TRBV28,TRBD1,TRBJ2-2,CASSVTTGRLFF,TGTGCCAGCAGCGTGACGACAGGGCGGCTGTTTTTT
NA,TRBV5-4,TRBD2,TRBJ2-6,CASSRTSGRSGANVLTF,TGTGCCAGCAGCCGGACTAGCGGGAGGTCTGGGGCCAACGTCCTGACTTTC
NA,TRBV5-8,NA,TRBJ2-5,CASSLAWQGRETQYF,TGTGCCAGCAGCTTGGCCTGGCAGGGTAGGGAGACCCAGTACTTC
once,TRBV18,TRBD1,TRBJ2-7,CASSATQGAGYEQYF,TGTGCCAGCTCAGCGACTCAGGGGGCAGGGTACGAGCAGTACTTC
NA,TRBV4-3,NA,TRBJ1-4,CASSQDRRNEKLFF,TGCGCCAGCAGCCAAGATCGAAGAAATGAAAAACTGTTTTTT
NA,TRBV11-3,TRBD2,TRBJ2-3,CASSLGGRTDTQYF,TGTGCCAGCAGCTTAGGCGGGAGGACAGATACGCAGTATTTT
NA,TRBV28,NA,TRBJ1-2,CASSLSYGYTF,TGTGCCAGCAGTTTAAGCTATGGCTACACCTTC
NA,TRBV6-1,TRBD2,TRBJ2-7,CASRGLAGGPYEQYF,TGTGCCAGCAGAGGACTAGCGGGAGGGCCCTACGAGCAGTACTTC
NA,TRBV19,NA,TRBJ2-2,CASGLSGELFF,TGTGCCAGTGGACTGAGCGGGGAGCTGTTTTTT
NA,TRBV28,TRBD2,TRBJ2-1,CASYSSGRALNEQFF,TGTGCCAGCTATTCCAGCGGGAGGGCATTGAACGAGCAGTTCTTC
NA,TRBV5-1,TRBD2,TRBJ2-1,CASSLGGTSGYNEQFF,TGCGCCAGCAGCTTGGGAGGGACTAGCGGTTACAATGAGCAGTTCTTC
NA,TRBV2,NA,TRBJ1-2,CASRSPDFDRLYGYTF,TGTGCCAGCAGGTCGCCCGACTTTGACAGACTCTATGGCTACACCTTC
NA,TRBV4-1,NA,TRBJ2-1,CASSQDSGRKEQFF,TGCGCCAGCAGCCAAGATTCGGGCCGGAAAGAGCAGTTCTTC
NA,TRBV6-1,NA,TRBJ2-1,CASSEDLSSYNEQFF,TGTGCCAGCAGTGAGGACTTGAGCTCCTACAATGAGCAGTTCTTC
NA,TRBV11-2,NA,TRBJ2-1,CASKNGPSYNEQFF,TGTGCCAGCAAGAATGGACCGAGCTACAATGAGCAGTTCTTC
NA,TRBV18,TRBD2,TRBJ2-1,CASSSLYSGSYNEQFF,TGTGCCAGCTCATCGCTTTACAGCGGGAGCTACAATGAGCAGTTCTTC
NA,TRBV5-1,NA,TRBJ2-7,CASSLDRRVRSYEQYF,TGCGCCAGCAGCTTGGATCGCAGGGTTAGGTCCTACGAGCAGTACTTC
NA,TRBV5-4,TRBD1,TRBJ2-7,CASSPGTGLGYEQYF,TGTGCCAGCAGCCCAGGGACAGGACTGGGATACGAGCAGTACTTC
NA,TRBV10-3,NA,TRBJ2-2,CAISDEGTYATGELFF,TGTGCCATCAGTGATGAGGGGACCTATGCAACCGGGGAGCTGTTTTTT
NA,TRBV7-2,TRBD2,TRBJ2-3,CASSLEGAGSGRADTQYF,TGTGCCAGCAGCTTAGAGGGGGCAGGTAGCGGGAGGGCAGATACGCAGTATTTT